The rows below give T cell receptor beta chains drawn from one sample of a study of regulatory T cells in long-lasting Graves disease. TCRdb used MiXCR to reprocess the multiplex PCR reads, holding one entry per CDR3 protein. This sample carries around 250,000 distinct CDR3 sequences, around 19% of them seen once, and the ten largest clones take about 14%. Another study also made use of these data, one on T cells in Graves' hyperthyroidism and ophthalmopathy.

This specimen was peripheral blood mononuclear cells (PBMCs), taken at new diagnosis, from a patient treated with antithyroid drugs. These receptors all stem from a woman aged 25 to 45 with Graves disease. The CDR3 runs from the conserved cysteine through the conserved F or W. D genes are given only for firm matches. Expanded clones get a size class; other rows say once, few or many, or leave the size out.

TRBJ2-1 | TRBD1 | TRBV11-2 | NA | TGTGCCAGCAGCATAGACAGGGCTGCGGACAATGAGCAGTTCTTC | CASSIDRAADNEQFF
TRBJ2-7 | TRBD1 | TRBV11-1 | many | TGTGCCAGCAGATTGGACAGGGACTACGAGCAGTACTTC | CASRLDRDYEQYF
TRBJ1-4 | NA | TRBV19 | many | TGTGCCAGTACCGGGACGTTTACTAATGAAAAACTGTTTTTT | CASTGTFTNEKLFF
TRBJ2-5 | TRBD2 | TRBV28 | many | TGTGCCAGCAGTCAGGACGGGAGGGAAGAGACCCAGTACTTC | CASSQDGREETQYF
TRBJ2-3 | NA | TRBV3-1 | many | TGTGCCAGCAGCCAAGACCGCGAGCGGACAGCTACGCAGTATTTT | CASSQDRERTATQYF
TRBJ1-2 | NA | TRBV7-2 | many | TGTGCCAGCAGCTTAGTACGGGGCGACTATGGCTACACCTTC | CASSLVRGDYGYTF
TRBJ2-7 | NA | TRBV14 | NA | TGTGCCAGCAGCCAAGATTGGCAATACGAGCAGTACTTC | CASSQDWQYEQYF
TRBJ1-2 | NA | TRBV18 | many | TGTGCCAGCTCACCAACTATAAGTGGGCGATATGGCTACACCTTC | CASSPTISGRYGYTF
TRBJ1-2 | NA | TRBV5-1 | many | TGCGCCAGCAGCCCGTCAACAGGTGATGATAACTATGGCTACACCTTC | CASSPSTGDDNYGYTF
TRBJ1-1 | NA | TRBV7-3 | NA | TGTGCCAGCAGCCCTTCACACCCGTCCACTGAAGCTTTCTTT | CASSPSHPSTEAFF
TRBJ2-1 | TRBD1 | TRBV2 | few | TGTGCCAGCAGAGGACAGGGGGATGAGCAGTTCTTC | CASRGQGDEQFF
TRBJ2-2 | NA | TRBV11-3 | many | TGTGCCAGCAGCTTACAGGGGATGCCCGGGGAGCTGTTTTTT | CASSLQGMPGELFF
TRBJ1-4 | NA | TRBV5-1 | many | TGTGCCAGCAGCTTGTCAGGGCTGGATGAAAAACTGTTTTTT | CASSLSGLDEKLFF
TRBJ1-2 | NA | TRBV5-1 | many | TGCGCCAGCAGCGGGGGGACCGATGGCTACACCTTC | CASSGGTDGYTF
TRBJ1-6 | NA | TRBV2 | many | TGTGCCAGCAGCGACACAGAAAGCTCCTATAATTCACCCCTCCACTTT | CASSDTESSYNSPLHF
TRBJ2-1 | TRBD2 | TRBV20-1 | many | TGCAGTGCTACGGGGGGGAACAATGAGCAGTTCTTC | CSATGGNNEQFF
TRBJ2-2 | NA | TRBV5-1 | many | TGCGCCAGCAGCTCGGGTCTCGCGAACACCGGGGAGCTGTTTTTT | CASSSGLANTGELFF
TRBJ1-2 | NA | TRBV9 | many | TGTGCCAGCAGCGTAGAGCTCCCGGGGCGCTACACCTTC | CASSVELPGRYTF
TRBJ2-7 | TRBD1 | TRBV5-1 | NA | TGCGCCAGCAGCTGGTCGGGACAGGGTTCCTACGAGCAGTACTTC | CASSWSGQGSYEQYF
TRBJ2-2 | NA | TRBV20-1 | many | TGCAGTGCTCAGGTTTCCGGGGAGCTGTTTTTT | CSAQVSGELFF
TRBJ1-1 | NA | TRBV5-1 | many | TGCGCCAGCAGCCCTGACAGTTACACTGAAGCTTTCTTT | CASSPDSYTEAFF
TRBJ1-5 | NA | TRBV20-1 | many | TGCAGTGCCCCCTCCGGAGGAGGGTGGAGCAATCAGCCCCAGCATTTT | CSAPSGGGWSNQPQHF
TRBJ2-5 | TRBD1 | TRBV3-1 | many | TGTGCCAGCACTATCGGACAGGGCGGTGAGACCCAGTACTTC | CASTIGQGGETQYF
TRBJ2-2 | TRBD1 | TRBV6-2/TRBV6-3 | NA | TGTGCCTCCCGGGACAGCACCGGGGAGCTGTTTTTT | CASRDSTGELFF
TRBJ2-3 | NA | TRBV18 | many | TGTGCCAGCTCCGGACGGGGACGGGATACGCAGTATTTT | CASSGRGRDTQYF
TRBJ1-5 | TRBD1 | TRBV6-2/TRBV6-3 | many | TGTGCCAGCAAGGGGGCCTCAGGTCAGCCCCAGCATTTT | CASKGASGQPQHF
TRBJ1-2 | NA | TRBV7-2 | many | TGTGCCAGCAGCTTAAGTCCGGTTTACTATGGCTACACCTTC | CASSLSPVYYGYTF
TRBJ1-2 | TRBD1 | TRBV20-1 | many | TGCAGTGCTAGAACATTGAAGGCGGGACAGGGAGATGGCTACACCTTC | CSARTLKAGQGDGYTF
TRBJ2-7 | NA | TRBV7-9 | NA | TGTGCCACACAGCCAGGGAGCTCCTACGAGCAGTACTTC | CATQPGSSYEQYF
TRBJ2-7 | TRBD2 | TRBV5-5 | many | TGTGCCAGCAGTCGGACTAGCGGGCCCTACGAGCAGTACTTC | CASSRTSGPYEQYF
TRBJ1-1 | NA | TRBV12-3/TRBV12-4 | many | TGTGCCAGCATGGGGGGGTACACTGAAGCTTTCTTT | CASMGGYTEAFF
TRBJ1-2 | TRBD1 | TRBV10-3 | few | TGTGCCATCTCGGGACAGGGGGCGAGTGGCTACACCTTC | CAISGQGASGYTF
TRBJ1-5 | TRBD1 | TRBV10-3 | many | TGTGCCATCAGTGAGTCCGGACAGGGGGAAGGTCAGCCCCAGCATTTT | CAISESGQGEGQPQHF
TRBJ1-3 | NA | TRBV20-1 | many | TGCAGTGCCCTACTAAGTAACTCTGGAAACACCATATATTTT | CSALLSNSGNTIYF
TRBJ1-2 | NA | TRBV28 | many | TGTGCCAGCAGGCTACGCAGAGAAGGGCCCTATCGGCGCTACACCTTC | CASRLRREGPYRRYTF
TRBJ1-4 | NA | TRBV7-9 | few | TGTGCCAGCAGCGAACGTAAAACTAATGAAAAACTGTTTTTT | CASSERKTNEKLFF
TRBJ1-2 | TRBD1 | TRBV10-3 | many | TGTGCCATCAGCCTATCTACCGGGACAGCGAAGTATGGCTACACCTTC | CAISLSTGTAKYGYTF
TRBJ2-7 | NA | TRBV6-1 | many | TGTGCCAGCAGTGAAGCGTGGCCACCGTTGGGCGAGCAGTACTTC | CASSEAWPPLGEQYF
TRBJ1-6 | NA | TRBV20-1 | many | TGCAGTGCTAGGGAGGGTGGTAATTCACCCCTCCACTTT | CSAREGGNSPLHF